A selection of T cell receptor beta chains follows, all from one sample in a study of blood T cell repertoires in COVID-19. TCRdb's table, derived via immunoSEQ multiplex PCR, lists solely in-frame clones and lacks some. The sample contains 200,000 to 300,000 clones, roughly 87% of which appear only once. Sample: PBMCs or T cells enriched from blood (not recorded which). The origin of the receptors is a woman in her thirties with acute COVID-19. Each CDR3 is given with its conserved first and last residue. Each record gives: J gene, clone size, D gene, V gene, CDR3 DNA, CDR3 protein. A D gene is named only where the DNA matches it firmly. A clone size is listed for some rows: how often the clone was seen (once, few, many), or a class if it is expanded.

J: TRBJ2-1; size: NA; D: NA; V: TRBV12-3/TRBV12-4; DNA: TGTGCCAGCAGTTTACTTCAGGCTGGGCAGTTCTTC; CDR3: CASSLLQAGQFF
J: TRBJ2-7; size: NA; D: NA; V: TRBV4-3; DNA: TGCGCCAGCAGCCAAGCGAAGTATACACCCTACGAGCAGTACTTC; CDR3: CASSQAKYTPYEQYF
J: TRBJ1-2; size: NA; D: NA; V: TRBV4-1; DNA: TGCGCCAGCAGCCAAGCCAACCCCGGGGATGACTACACCTTC; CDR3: CASSQANPGDDYTF
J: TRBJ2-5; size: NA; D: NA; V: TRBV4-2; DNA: TGTGCCAGCAGCCCCAAGAGTACTACTCAAGAGACCCAGTACTTC; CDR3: CASSPKSTTQETQYF
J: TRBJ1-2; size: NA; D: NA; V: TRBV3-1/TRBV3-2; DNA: TGTGCCAGCAGCCCCCGGGAGGGTAACTATGGCTACACCTTC; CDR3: CASSPREGNYGYTF
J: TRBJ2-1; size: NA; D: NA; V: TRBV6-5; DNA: TGTGCCAGCAGGCAGAGGGGGGGTCCGAATGAGCAGTTCTTC; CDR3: CASRQRGGPNEQFF
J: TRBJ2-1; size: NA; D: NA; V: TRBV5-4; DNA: TGTGCCAGCAGCTTTTTCGGCGGGGCTTACAATGAGCAGTTCTTC; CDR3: CASSFFGGAYNEQFF
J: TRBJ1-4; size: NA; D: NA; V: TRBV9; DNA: TGTGCCAGCAGCGCCGCCCACCTCACAGCTTCTGATGAAAAACTGTTTTTT; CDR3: CASSAAHLTASDEKLFF
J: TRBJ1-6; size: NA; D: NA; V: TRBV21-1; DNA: TGTGCCAGCAGCAAAGGGTGGGGGGGCCTTTTCAATTCACCCCTCCACTTT; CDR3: CASSKGWGGLFNSPLHF
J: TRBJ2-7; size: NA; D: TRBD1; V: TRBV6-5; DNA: TGTGCCAGCAGTCCGGGGGGACAGGGCTTCTACGAGCAGTACTTC; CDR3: CASSPGGQGFYEQYF
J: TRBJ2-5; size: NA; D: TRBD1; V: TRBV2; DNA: TGTGCCAGCAGAGGGACAGTAATTCAAGAGACCCAGTACTTC; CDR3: CASRGTVIQETQYF
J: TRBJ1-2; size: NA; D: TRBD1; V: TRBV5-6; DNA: TGTGCCAGCAGCTTCAACCCCGACAGGGTGGACGGCTACACCTTC; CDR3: CASSFNPDRVDGYTF
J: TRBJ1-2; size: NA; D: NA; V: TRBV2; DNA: TGTGCCAGCCGGGGGAATGGCTACACCTTC; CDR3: CASRGNGYTF
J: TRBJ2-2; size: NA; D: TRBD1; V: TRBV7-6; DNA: TGTGCCAGCAGCTTAAGGGGGCGAGGCACCGGGGAGCTGTTTTTT; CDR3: CASSLRGRGTGELFF
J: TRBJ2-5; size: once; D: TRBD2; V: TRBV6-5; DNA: TGTGCCAGCAGCCTAGCGGATCAAGAGACCCAGTACTTC; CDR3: CASSLADQETQYF
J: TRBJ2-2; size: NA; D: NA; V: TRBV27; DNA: TGTGCCAGCAGTCTCCTGCAGTCCGCCGGGGAGCTGTTTTTT; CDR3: CASSLLQSAGELFF
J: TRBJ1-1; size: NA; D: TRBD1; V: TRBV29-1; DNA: TGCAGCACAGGGGGCGCACAGATGAACACTGAAGCTTTCTTT; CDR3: CSTGGAQMNTEAFF